Listed below are T cell receptor beta chains from one sample, sequenced in a study of T cell responses to AZD1222 COVID-19 vaccine. Produced via immunoSEQ multiplex PCR; TCRdb's table is partial and in-frame only. The sample carries around 140,000 clones, about 94% recorded once. This material consisted of peripheral blood, taken 28 days after the second AZD1222 dose. These TCRs come from an adult who received the AZD1222 COVID-19 vaccine. Each CDR3 is given with its conserved first and last residue. A D gene is named only where the DNA matches it firmly. Rows may omit the clone size; those that give it use once, few, many or a size class.

v_call: TRBV4-1
j_call: TRBJ2-1
clone_size: NA
d_call: NA
cdr3_aa: CASSTTGEQFF
cdr3_nt: TGCGCCAGCAGTACTACTGGTGAGCAGTTCTTC

v_call: TRBV6-2/TRBV6-3
j_call: TRBJ2-1
clone_size: NA
d_call: NA
cdr3_aa: CASSHLTNSVGLDEQFF
cdr3_nt: TGTGCCAGCAGTCACCTAACCAATAGCGTGGGTTTGGATGAGCAGTTCTTC

v_call: TRBV2
j_call: TRBJ2-7
clone_size: NA
d_call: NA
cdr3_aa: CASSEEEFEQYF
cdr3_nt: TGTGCCAGCAGTGAAGAGGAATTCGAGCAGTACTTC

v_call: TRBV6-2/TRBV6-3
j_call: TRBJ2-1
clone_size: few
d_call: NA
cdr3_aa: CASSNGAHEQFF
cdr3_nt: TGTGCCAGCAGTAACGGGGCCCATGAGCAGTTCTTC

v_call: TRBV6-6
j_call: TRBJ2-3
clone_size: once
d_call: NA
cdr3_aa: CASSRGGGASTDTQYF
cdr3_nt: TGTGCCAGCAGCCGAGGGGGCGGGGCTAGCACAGATACGCAGTATTTT

v_call: TRBV11-1
j_call: TRBJ2-1
clone_size: NA
d_call: NA
cdr3_aa: CASSLAPTDEQFF
cdr3_nt: TGTGCCAGCAGCTTAGCTCCTACGGACGAGCAGTTCTTC

v_call: TRBV20-1
j_call: TRBJ1-2
clone_size: NA
d_call: TRBD1
cdr3_aa: CSARAPRGQSF
cdr3_nt: TGCAGTGCTAGAGCTCCGCGGGGACAGAGTTTT

v_call: TRBV20-1
j_call: TRBJ1-4
clone_size: once
d_call: NA
cdr3_aa: CSASPGYEKLFF
cdr3_nt: TGCAGTGCTAGTCCAGGGTATGAAAAACTGTTTTTT

v_call: TRBV10-1
j_call: TRBJ2-3
clone_size: NA
d_call: NA
cdr3_aa: CASSESTGTPDTQYF
cdr3_nt: TGCGCCAGCAGTGAGTCTACCGGGACCCCAGATACGCAGTATTTT

v_call: TRBV7-6
j_call: TRBJ2-1
clone_size: NA
d_call: TRBD2
cdr3_aa: CASSFNSGRAYYNEQFF
cdr3_nt: TGTGCCAGCAGCTTTAATAGCGGGAGGGCCTACTACAATGAGCAGTTCTTC

v_call: TRBV6-5
j_call: TRBJ1-5
clone_size: NA
d_call: NA
cdr3_aa: CASSSRNQPQHF
cdr3_nt: TGTGCCAGCAGCTCCCGCAATCAGCCCCAGCATTTT

v_call: TRBV21-1
j_call: TRBJ1-6
clone_size: NA
d_call: NA
cdr3_aa: CASSKKSGDLWSPLHF
cdr3_nt: TGTGCCAGCAGCAAAAAGTCCGGGGACTTGTGGTCACCCCTCCACTTT

v_call: TRBV5-1
j_call: TRBJ1-6
clone_size: NA
d_call: TRBD1
cdr3_aa: CASSQGDNSPLHF
cdr3_nt: TGCGCCAGCAGCCAGGGGGATAATTCACCCCTCCACTTT

v_call: TRBV4-1
j_call: TRBJ2-7
clone_size: NA
d_call: TRBD2
cdr3_aa: CASSPRWSGSREQYF
cdr3_nt: TGCGCCAGCAGCCCTCGTTGGAGCGGGAGTAGGGAGCAGTACTTC

v_call: TRBV3-1/TRBV3-2
j_call: TRBJ2-3
clone_size: NA
d_call: NA
cdr3_aa: CASTWAASDTQYF
cdr3_nt: TGTGCCAGCACCTGGGCAGCTTCGGATACGCAGTATTTT

v_call: TRBV6-5
j_call: TRBJ2-2
clone_size: NA
d_call: NA
cdr3_aa: CASPPGANTGELFF
cdr3_nt: TGTGCCAGCCCGCCGGGGGCGAACACCGGGGAGCTGTTTTTT

v_call: TRBV27
j_call: TRBJ1-2
clone_size: NA
d_call: NA
cdr3_aa: CASSRAGLGYTF
cdr3_nt: TGTGCCAGCAGTCGGGCGGGGCTGGGCTACACCTTC

v_call: TRBV4-1
j_call: TRBJ1-5
clone_size: NA
d_call: NA
cdr3_aa: CASSQGQNQPQHF
cdr3_nt: TGCGCCAGCAGCCAAGGACAAAATCAGCCCCAGCATTTT

v_call: TRBV7-2
j_call: TRBJ1-2
clone_size: NA
d_call: TRBD1
cdr3_aa: CASSLVGGQANYGYTF
cdr3_nt: TGTGCCAGCAGCTTAGTTGGGGGACAGGCTAACTATGGCTACACCTTC

v_call: TRBV4-2
j_call: TRBJ1-6
clone_size: NA
d_call: TRBD1
cdr3_aa: CASSAFGTEYNSPLHF
cdr3_nt: TGTGCCAGCAGCGCGTTCGGGACAGAGTATAATTCACCCCTCCACTTT